The T cell receptor beta chain described here comes from a study of cytomegalovirus exposure and HLA in healthy donors. Across the study: From HLA-typed donors, an early data release held roughly 80 million unique TCRs. Notes on the study in general: In most subjects, TCR beta sequences reportedly gave accurate predictions of HLA-A and HLA-B alleles. For most TCR beta V segments, an earlier analysis put the productive rate at about 87% or about 30% of the time.

Donors counted as nominally healthy when sampled, yet unrecorded immune exposures were likely. V lost 5 bases and J lost 1; bases outside the gene matches: 2. This CDR3 is built from 14 residues. Germline-derived CDR1 and CDR2 are LGHNA and YSLEER. 60 Vbeta and 13 Jbeta primers were used in PCR. The method was immunoSEQ multiplex PCR; TCRdb's version includes in-frame clones alone and lacks a portion of them. Reported are 200,000 to 250,000 clones; the ten largest clones contain approximately 0.98%. Details on this clone: Its antigen is currently unknown.

This receptor was taken from a young woman in good health and CMV-seropositive. The sequenced material came from PBMCs. The gene calls are TRBV4-3 and TRBJ1-1; 9 bases line up with TRBD1. CDR3 bases: TGCGCCAGCAGCTGGACAGGGGCGAACACTGAAGCTTTCTTT. Translated, it gives CASSWTGANTEAFF.